Following are 25 T cell receptor beta chains from one sample sequenced in a study of T cell responses to AZD1222 COVID-19 vaccine. Data came from immunoSEQ multiplex PCR; TCRdb stores just in-frame clones and leaves some out. The profile shows 100,000 to 150,000 clones, around nine tenths of them singletons. The sample consisted of peripheral blood, taken on day 0 of AZD1222 vaccination. These receptors were taken from an adult in good health.

This sequence joins TRBV19 and TRBJ2-1; D is possibly TRBD1 or TRBD2 (5 bases each). Between the trimmed V and J ends, which lost 1 base and 8 bases, there was a span of 12 bases. The CDR3 is 14 residues long. From germline, CDR1 is LNHDA and CDR2 SQIVND (reference sequence). This CDR3 is CASSIVGVGDEQFF. In DNA, the CDR3 is TGTGCCAGTAGTATAGTGGGGGTCGGCGATGAGCAGTTCTTC.

This clone was recorded a few times. This chain connects TRBV18 to TRBJ2-5; 7 bases agree with TRBD2. J was trimmed by 6 bases and V by 2 bases; bases with no gene match: 3. CDR3 size: 13 residues. In germline, CDR1 is KGHSH, CDR2 LQKENI. The CDR3 region has the DNA TGTGCCAGCTCACCAAGGGAGGGCCAGACCCAGTACTTC. Its protein product is CASSPREGQTQYF.

This chain links TRBV10-3 with TRBJ2-2, with 9 bases matching TRBD1. After removal of 8 bases from V and 1 base from J, the junction contained 5 bases not matched to a gene. The CDR3 spans 15 residues. Germline assignment: CDR1 ENHRY and CDR2 SYGVKD. The CDR3 is CAISWGQGNTGELFF. The CDR3 coding sequence is TGTGCCATCTCTTGGGGACAGGGGAACACCGGGGAGCTGTTTTTT.

The chain couples TRBV5-6 to TRBJ1-1; D might be TRBD1 (6 bases). This CDR3 is built from 13 residues. Deletions cut 3 bases from V and 3 bases from J, with 9 bases between. Germline loops: CDR1 SGHDT, CDR2 YYEEEE. Here the CDR3 DNA reads TGTGCCAGCAGCTGGGGGGGCTACACTGAAGCTTTCTTT. It codes for CASSWGGYTEAFF.

This chain uses TRBV6-2 or TRBV6-3 with TRBJ2-1; TRBD2 might be the D (6 bases). CDR1 is MNHEY and CDR2 is SVGEGT in the germline V gene. Deletions cut 0 bases from V and 3 bases from J, with 18 bases between. CDR3 length: 18 amino acids. The chain's CDR3 is CASSYSQKFGGLYNEQFF. In DNA, the CDR3 is TGTGCCAGCAGTTACTCTCAGAAGTTCGGGGGTCTCTACAATGAGCAGTTCTTC.

This clone occurred a few times. The J gene is TRBJ2-1, the V gene TRBV5-8, with D perhaps matching TRBD1 (5 bases). V lost 0 bases, J lost 5 bases, and 12 bases lay in between. Germline V gene lookup returns CDR1 SGHTS and CDR2 YDEGEE. The CDR3 consists of 15 residues. CDR3 DNA sequence: TGTGCCAGCAGCTTGGCCTCAGGGTTACACAATGAGCAGTTCTTC. Encoded protein: CASSLASGLHNEQFF.

This chain uses TRBV5-4 with TRBJ2-7; a weak D match, TRBD1 (5 bases). The V gene's germline CDR1 is SGHNT and CDR2 YYREEE (reference sequence). This CDR3 comprises 16 residues. Between the trimmed V and J ends, which lost 3 bases and 0 bases, there was a span of 16 bases. The CDR3 coding sequence is TGTGCCAGCAGCTCCAGAACAGGTCGGAGCTCCTACGAGCAGTACTTC. Residues: CASSSRTGRSSYEQYF.

The CDR3 is CASLGPTSGSRLGEQYF. The CDR3 nucleotides read TGTGCCAGCTTGGGCCCGACTAGCGGGAGCCGTTTGGGGGAGCAGTACTTC. This chain connects TRBV25-1 to TRBJ2-7; TRBD2 agrees at 12 bases. The CDR3 contains 17 residues. CDR1 and CDR2 (germline): MGHDK, SYGVNS. With 8 bases clipped from V and 7 bases from J, the junction kept 18 bases outside the gene matches.

About this clone: A read error may account for a junction end that differs from germline. The CDR3 sequence: CASGPGTPTYEQYF. In DNA, the CDR3 is TGCGCTTCTGGACCCGGGACACCAACCTACGAGCAGTACTTC. This sequence joins TRBV7-9 and TRBJ2-7; D perhaps matches TRBD1 (6 bases). Germline assignment: CDR1 SEHNR and CDR2 FQNEAQ (reference sequence). The CDR3 covers 14 residues.

The chain combines TRBV5-1 with TRBJ2-2; D gene unclear. V was shortened by 4 bases and J by 4 bases, with 11 bases between the two germline ends. Germline V gene data show CDR1 as SGHRS and CDR2 as YFSETQ. The CDR3 is 14 residues long. The DNA of the CDR3 is TGCGCCAGCAGCGTCTCGGTGGTCACCGGGGAGCTGTTTTTT. Protein sequence: CASSVSVVTGELFF. Together with reference TRBV5-1 and TRBJ2-2, the CDR3 gives the full variable domain: KAGVTQTPRYLIKTRGQQVTLSCSPISGHRSVSWYQQTPGQGLQFLFEYFSETQRNKGNFPGRFSGRQFSNSRSEMNVSTLELGDSALYLCASSVSVVTGELFFGEGSRLTVL.

This clone was seen a handful of times. The chain employs TRBV29-1 and TRBJ2-3; 8 bases are shared with TRBD1. This CDR3 has 15 amino acids. J was trimmed by 6 bases and V by 2 bases; bases with no gene match: 10. Germline V lookup: CDR1 SQVTM, CDR2 ANQGSEA. The CDR3 region is CSVERSGGDLDTQYF. Here the CDR3 DNA reads TGCAGCGTTGAAAGGTCAGGGGGCGATTTGGATACGCAGTATTTT.

J is TRBJ2-6 and V is TRBV3-1 (or the pseudogene TRBV3-2), with 12 bases fitting TRBD1. CDR3 size: 16 residues. V gave up 7 bases and J gave up 4 bases; unmatched junction bases: 5. The germline V gene encodes CDR1 LGHDT and CDR2 YNNKEL (reference sequence). The chain's CDR3 is CASIGTGGTGANVLTF. The CDR3 DNA reads as TGTGCCAGCATAGGGACAGGGGGCACAGGGGCCAACGTCCTGACTTTC.

The sample holds one count of this clone. This chain connects TRBV27 to TRBJ2-2; 9 positions match TRBD1. CDR1 is MNHEY, CDR2 SMNVEV, per germline (reference sequence). This CDR3 region has 14 residues. Germline trimming cut 10 bases from V and 4 bases from J; bases unmatched to any gene: 7. CDR3 amino acids: CATSTTGGTGELFF. The DNA for the CDR3 is TGTGCCACCTCTACGACAGGGGGCACCGGGGAGCTGTTTTTT.

The chain couples TRBV6-1 to TRBJ2-7; no clear D gene. The CDR3 totals 11 residues. Trimming took 2 bases from V and 4 from J, leaving 3 bases between them. CDR1 and CDR2 (germline): MNHNS, SASEGT. CDR3 sequence reads: CASSELYEQYF. CDR3 nucleotide sequence: TGTGCCAGCAGTGAACTTTACGAGCAGTACTTC.

The chain combines TRBV28 with TRBJ2-5; TRBD2 agrees at 9 bases. The trim removed 5 bases at V and 5 bases at J, leaving 6 bases unmatched. The CDR3 is 14 amino acids. The germline V gene encodes CDR1 MDHEN and CDR2 SYDVKM. The CDR3 loop is CASSDSGGKETQYF. CDR3 coding DNA: TGTGCCAGCAGTGATAGCGGGGGCAAGGAGACCCAGTACTTC.

This clone was seen only once. The rearrangement joins TRBV3-1 (or the pseudogene TRBV3-2) to TRBJ2-5, with TRBD2 as a possible D gene (6 bases). The CDR3 extends over 14 amino acids. V shed 1 base and J shed 0 bases, with 6 bases lying between them. Germline assignment: CDR1 LGHDT and CDR2 YNNKEL (reference sequence). Written as DNA, the CDR3 is TGTGCCAGCAGCCAAGGGGGGGACCAAGAGACCCAGTACTTC. Protein sequence: CASSQGGDQETQYF.

The chain employs TRBV27 and TRBJ1-6; a possible D gene is TRBD1 (6 bases). The length of the CDR3 is 16 residues. Germline values: CDR1 MNHEY, CDR2 SMNVEV (reference sequence). The ends were cut back, 2 bases at V and 4 bases at J, with 12 bases in the middle. CDR3 residues: CASSLSRGLYNSPLHF. CDR3 sequence (DNA): TGTGCCAGCAGTTTAAGCAGGGGACTTTATAATTCACCCCTCCACTTT.

The chain couples TRBV27 to TRBJ2-7; tentatively, D is TRBD2 (6 bases). Germline V gives CDR1 MNHEY, CDR2 SMNVEV (reference sequence). The CDR3 has 13 amino acids. Trimming stripped 5 bases from V and 6 bases from J, with 14 bases between. In DNA, the CDR3 is TGTGCCAGCAGTCCCCGAGGAGGGAGCGAGCAGTACTTC. It is translated as CASSPRGGSEQYF.

This sequence joins TRBV21-1 and TRBJ2-3; no DNA check was done on the table's D call, TRBD2. TRBV21-1 is deemed a pseudogene. This CDR3 comprises 16 residues. The CDR3, as DNA: TGTGCCAGCAGCAAAGCACCGTCCGAGGGGAGGCATACGCAGTATTTT. Protein product: CASSKAPSEGRHTQYF.

V and J are TRBV6-5 and TRBJ1-1; weak D call: TRBD1 (6 bases). This CDR3 is built from 16 residues. Germline values: CDR1 MNHEY, CDR2 SVGAGI. The V end was cut by 0 bases, the J end by 4 bases, with 15 bases between. CDR3 bases: TGTGCCAGCAGTTACTCTACCGGACAGACGAGCACTGAAGCTTTCTTT. Its protein is CASSYSTGQTSTEAFF.

The sample holds a few counts of this clone. V usage is TRBV5-1 and J usage is TRBJ2-1, with no clear D. CDR3 length equals 15 residues. Looked up from germline, CDR1 is SGHRS and CDR2 is YFSETQ. Trimming left V 0 bases short and J 0 bases short, with 7 bases between. DNA for the CDR3: TGCGCCAGCAGCTTGGGGCGAAGCTCCTACAATGAGCAGTTCTTC. As protein: CASSLGRSSYNEQFF.

The chain has TRBV7-8 and TRBJ2-7; tentative D call: TRBD2 (5 bases). This CDR3 has 16 amino acids. The germline gives CDR1 SGHVS, CDR2 FQNEAQ. The V and J ends lost 0 bases and 2 bases respectively, with 14 bases between them. The CDR3 sequence is CASSLARLPGAYEQYF. The CDR3 bases are TGTGCCAGCAGCTTAGCGAGGCTCCCCGGGGCCTACGAGCAGTACTTC.

V usage is TRBV28 and J usage is TRBJ2-1; 10 nucleotides line up with TRBD2. Germline lookup yields CDR1 MDHEN and CDR2 SYDVKM. Germline trimming cut 3 bases from V and 9 bases from J; bases unmatched to any gene: 11. The CDR3 has 16 amino acids. CDR3 protein: CASSFPLLAGVSEQFF. In nucleotides, the CDR3 is TGTGCCAGCAGTTTCCCCCTTCTAGCGGGAGTCAGTGAGCAGTTCTTC.

The CDR3: CASSTLFRVTEAFF. The CDR3 nucleotides read TGTGCCAGCAGCACCCTCTTTAGGGTGACTGAAGCTTTCTTT. This chain joins TRBV11-2 and TRBJ1-1; D uncertain. The V and J ends lost 5 bases and 5 bases respectively, with 15 bases between them. CDR3 length: 14 residues. Germline V gene data show CDR1 as SGHAT and CDR2 as FQNNGV. The variable domain in full, with the rest retrieved from reference TRBV11-2 and TRBJ1-1, is EAGVAQSPRYKIIEKRQSVAFWCNPISGHATLYWYQQILGQGPKLLIQFQNNGVVDDSQLPKDRFSAERLKGVDSTLKIQPAKLEDSAVYLCASSTLFRVTEAFFGQGTRLTVV.

This clone has only one observation. The gene calls are TRBV5-1 and TRBJ2-5; the match to TRBD2 covers 12 bases. The germline V gene has CDR1 SGHRS and CDR2 YFSETQ. V lost 4 bases and J lost 0; bases outside the gene matches: 4. The CDR3 is made up of 16 amino acids. The CDR3 nucleotides are TGCGCCAGCAGCCGCCGGACTAGCGGGGACCAAGAGACCCAGTACTTC. It specifies CASSRRTSGDQETQYF.